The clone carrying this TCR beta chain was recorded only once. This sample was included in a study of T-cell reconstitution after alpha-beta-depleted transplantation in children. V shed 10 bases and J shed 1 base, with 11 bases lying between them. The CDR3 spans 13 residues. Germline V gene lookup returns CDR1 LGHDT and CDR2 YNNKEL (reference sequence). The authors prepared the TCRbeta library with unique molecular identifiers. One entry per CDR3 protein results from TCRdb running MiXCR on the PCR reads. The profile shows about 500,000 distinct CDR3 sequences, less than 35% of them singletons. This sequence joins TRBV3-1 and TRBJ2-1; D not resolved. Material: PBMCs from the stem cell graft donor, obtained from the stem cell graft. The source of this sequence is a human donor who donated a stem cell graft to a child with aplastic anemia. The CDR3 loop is CATDSPSYNEQFF. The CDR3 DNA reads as TGTGCCACAGACTCCCCTTCCTACAATGAGCAGTTCTTC.